This T cell receptor (beta chain) is from a study of cytomegalovirus exposure and HLA in healthy donors. Background on the study: Genotyping of 400 or so donors showed that around 81% belonged to the Caucasian-associated ancestry cluster.

Study conclusions and caveats: Being indistinguishable, some V segments were excluded, TRBV6-2 and TRBV6-3 among them. A prior analysis recorded that most TCR beta V segments were productive about 87% or about 30% of the time.

The study ran its PCR with 60 Vbeta and 13 Jbeta primers. The data were produced by immunoSEQ multiplex PCR, yet TCRdb's version contains in-frame clones alone and is incomplete. The data contain 150,000 to 200,000 clones, 75% to 80% of them singletons. Donors had nominal health at sampling but likely had unrecorded immune exposures. The V end was cut by 4 bases, the J end by 1 base, with 14 bases between. This CDR3 region has 17 residues. Per germline, CDR1 LGHNA and CDR2 YNFKEQ. Of note for this clone: The antigen remains unidentified.

The sequence derives from a middle-aged man in good health and CMV-seropositive. The sample was PBMCs. The chain joins TRBV4-2 to TRBJ2-6; TRBD1 might be the D (5 bases). DNA of the CDR3: TGTGCCAGCAGCCTTGACCTCAGGGTGTCTGGGGCCAACGTCCTGACTTTC. Translated, it gives CASSLDLRVSGANVLTF.